What follows describes a single T cell receptor beta chain. This entry is derived from a study of CD8 T cells in ankylosing spondylitis. The CDR3 is made up of 12 amino acids. Per the germline V gene, CDR1 is SEHNR and CDR2 is FQNEAQ (reference sequence). V lost 4 bases to trimming and J lost 2 bases, with 3 bases between them. Quantitative barcoded 5'-RACE was used to prepare TCR beta libraries. A single record per CDR3 protein comes from TCRdb applying MiXCR to the 5' RACE reads. The table records 200,000 to 250,000 distinct CDR3 sequences, about 10% of them present only once. This chain uses TRBV7-9 with TRBJ1-3; D ambiguous. The material sequenced was blood, either unsorted or a sorted T cell fraction (not recorded which). The clonotype comes from a male donor with ankylosing spondylitis or in good health (not recorded which). CDR3 sequence: CASSSTGNTIYF. The CDR3, as DNA: TGTGCCAGCAGCTCGACTGGAAACACCATATATTTT. Drawing the rest from reference TRBV7-9 and TRBJ1-3, the complete variable domain is DTGVSQNPRHKITKRGQNVTFRCDPISEHNRLYWYRQTLGQGPEFLTYFQNEAQLEKSRLLSDRFSAERPKGSFSTLEIQRTEQGDSAMYLCASSSTGNTIYFGEGSWLTVV.